Listed below are T cell receptor beta chains from one sample, sequenced in a study of blood T cell repertoires in COVID-19. Using immunoSEQ multiplex PCR, the repertoire was profiled, and TCRdb retains in-frame clones only, with some absent. The sample consists of approximately 150,000 clones, 82% of them appearing once. The material sequenced was peripheral blood. These receptors came from a woman in her sixties or seventies with acute or convalescent COVID-19. The CDR3 runs from the conserved cysteine through the conserved F or W. Each record gives: clone size, V gene, J gene, D gene, CDR3 protein, CDR3 DNA. A D gene is named only where the DNA matches it firmly. Only some rows state a clone size, as once, few, many or a class for expanded clones.

clone size: once
V gene: TRBV15
J gene: TRBJ2-5
D gene: TRBD1
CDR3 protein: CATSTGSAGGKETQYF
CDR3 DNA: TGTGCCACCAGCACTGGTTCGGCAGGGGGCAAGGAGACCCAGTACTTC

clone size: .
V gene: TRBV7-2
J gene: TRBJ2-7
D gene: .
CDR3 protein: CASSYGNRGSYGQYF
CDR3 DNA: TGTGCCAGCAGCTATGGTAACCGGGGTTCATATGGGCAGTACTTC

clone size: .
V gene: TRBV9
J gene: TRBJ2-7
D gene: TRBD1
CDR3 protein: CASSVDLWDRYEQYF
CDR3 DNA: TGTGCCAGCAGCGTAGATTTATGGGACAGATACGAGCAGTACTTC

clone size: .
V gene: TRBV7-2
J gene: TRBJ2-7
D gene: .
CDR3 protein: CASSLEARREQYF
CDR3 DNA: TGTGCCAGCAGCTTAGAAGCCCGCCGCGAGCAGTACTTC

clone size: .
V gene: TRBV15
J gene: TRBJ2-7
D gene: .
CDR3 protein: CATSRDFNRVSNEQYF
CDR3 DNA: TGTGCCACCAGCAGGGACTTCAACAGGGTTTCGAACGAGCAGTACTTC

clone size: .
V gene: TRBV4-3
J gene: TRBJ2-2
D gene: .
CDR3 protein: CASSQDSSVWDAGELFF
CDR3 DNA: TGCGCCAGCAGCCAAGATTCTAGCGTATGGGACGCCGGGGAGCTGTTTTTT

clone size: .
V gene: TRBV28
J gene: TRBJ2-7
D gene: .
CDR3 protein: CASSSTVYEQYF
CDR3 DNA: TGTGCCAGCAGTTCAACGGTCTACGAGCAGTACTTC

clone size: .
V gene: TRBV3-1/TRBV3-2
J gene: TRBJ1-2
D gene: TRBD1
CDR3 protein: CASSQLRTGEVGYTF
CDR3 DNA: TGTGCCAGCAGCCAATTACGGACAGGGGAGGTTGGCTACACCTTC

clone size: .
V gene: TRBV4-3
J gene: TRBJ1-6
D gene: .
CDR3 protein: CASSQDRSGKSPLHF
CDR3 DNA: TGCGCCAGCAGCCAAGATAGATCGGGGAAATCACCCCTCCACTTT

clone size: .
V gene: TRBV28
J gene: TRBJ1-3
D gene: .
CDR3 protein: CASRFADRGNTIYF
CDR3 DNA: TGTGCCAGCAGGTTCGCCGACAGGGGAAACACCATATATTTT

clone size: .
V gene: TRBV28
J gene: TRBJ2-7
D gene: .
CDR3 protein: CASSVDEEVYEQYF
CDR3 DNA: TGTGCCAGCAGTGTGGACGAGGAGGTTTACGAGCAGTACTTC

clone size: .
V gene: TRBV7-2
J gene: TRBJ2-2
D gene: TRBD1
CDR3 protein: CASSRERTGANTGELFF
CDR3 DNA: TGTGCCAGCAGCAGAGAGCGTACAGGGGCGAACACCGGGGAGCTGTTTTTT

clone size: .
V gene: TRBV7-2
J gene: TRBJ1-4
D gene: .
CDR3 protein: CASSLGGGADEKLFF
CDR3 DNA: TGTGCCAGCAGCTTAGGTGGGGGGGCGGATGAAAAACTGTTTTTT

clone size: .
V gene: TRBV9
J gene: TRBJ2-1
D gene: .
CDR3 protein: CASSAFNEQFF
CDR3 DNA: TGTGCCAGCAGCGCCTTTAATGAGCAGTTCTTC

clone size: .
V gene: TRBV6-2/TRBV6-3
J gene: TRBJ2-1
D gene: .
CDR3 protein: CASSFYGASYNEQFF
CDR3 DNA: TGTGCCAGCAGTTTTTACGGAGCATCCTACAATGAGCAGTTCTTC

clone size: .
V gene: TRBV5-5
J gene: TRBJ2-1
D gene: .
CDR3 protein: CASSLGWTPGRFF
CDR3 DNA: TGTGCCAGCAGCTTAGGCTGGACTCCCGGTCGGTTCTTC

clone size: .
V gene: TRBV5-1
J gene: TRBJ2-5
D gene: TRBD1
CDR3 protein: CASTRARGQETQYF
CDR3 DNA: TGCGCCAGCACCAGGGCCAGGGGGCAAGAGACCCAGTACTTC

clone size: .
V gene: TRBV19
J gene: TRBJ2-5
D gene: TRBD2
CDR3 protein: CASSISGRSRETQYF
CDR3 DNA: TGTGCCAGTAGTATAAGCGGGAGGTCGAGAGAGACCCAGTACTTC

clone size: .
V gene: TRBV30
J gene: TRBJ1-1
D gene: TRBD1
CDR3 protein: CAWRRTGEHTEAFF
CDR3 DNA: TGTGCCTGGAGAAGGACAGGGGAGCACACTGAAGCTTTCTTT

clone size: .
V gene: TRBV9
J gene: TRBJ1-2
D gene: .
CDR3 protein: CASSVDEGNGYTF
CDR3 DNA: TGTGCCAGCAGCGTAGATGAGGGCAACGGCTACACCTTC

clone size: .
V gene: TRBV19
J gene: TRBJ1-4
D gene: TRBD1
CDR3 protein: CASNPQGGNNEKLFF
CDR3 DNA: TGTGCCAGTAACCCCCAAGGGGGCAACAATGAAAAACTGTTTTTT

clone size: .
V gene: TRBV2
J gene: TRBJ1-2
D gene: TRBD1
CDR3 protein: CASSRDRGYTF
CDR3 DNA: TGTGCCAGCAGCCGGGACAGGGGCTACACCTTC

clone size: .
V gene: TRBV11-2
J gene: TRBJ2-5
D gene: TRBD2
CDR3 protein: CASSPKLAGGDQETQYF
CDR3 DNA: TGTGCCAGCAGCCCGAAACTAGCGGGGGGGGACCAAGAGACCCAGTACTTC

clone size: .
V gene: TRBV12-5
J gene: TRBJ2-2
D gene: TRBD2
CDR3 protein: CASGSAGGGTGELFF
CDR3 DNA: TGTGCTAGTGGTTCGGCGGGAGGTGGCACCGGGGAGCTGTTTTTT

clone size: .
V gene: TRBV6-5
J gene: TRBJ1-2
D gene: .
CDR3 protein: CASNPGQLYGYTF
CDR3 DNA: TGTGCCAGCAATCCGGGACAACTATATGGCTACACCTTC

clone size: .
V gene: TRBV3-1/TRBV3-2
J gene: TRBJ1-6
D gene: TRBD1
CDR3 protein: CASSQGLDRAVSPLHF
CDR3 DNA: TGTGCCAGCAGCCAAGGATTAGACAGGGCGGTTTCACCCCTCCACTTT

clone size: .
V gene: TRBV6-5
J gene: TRBJ1-2
D gene: .
CDR3 protein: CASSYGQGGGYTF
CDR3 DNA: TGTGCCAGCAGTTACGGGCAGGGTGGCGGCTACACCTTC

clone size: .
V gene: TRBV9
J gene: TRBJ1-3
D gene: .
CDR3 protein: CASSIQATASSGNTIYF
CDR3 DNA: TGTGCCAGCAGCATACAGGCAACAGCCAGCTCTGGAAACACCATATATTTT

clone size: .
V gene: TRBV28
J gene: TRBJ1-2
D gene: TRBD1
CDR3 protein: CASRTGGIYGYTF
CDR3 DNA: TGTGCCAGCAGGACAGGGGGGATCTATGGCTACACCTTC

clone size: .
V gene: TRBV5-1
J gene: TRBJ1-3
D gene: TRBD1
CDR3 protein: CASSLSGGATGLSRGNTIYF
CDR3 DNA: TGCGCCAGCAGCTTGAGCGGGGGGGCGACAGGGCTTTCTCGAGGAAACACCATATATTTT

clone size: few
V gene: TRBV6-2/TRBV6-3
J gene: TRBJ1-5
D gene: .
CDR3 protein: CASSYFVQGVRGNQPQHF
CDR3 DNA: TGTGCCAGCAGTTACTTTGTACAGGGTGTACGTGGCAATCAGCCCCAGCATTTT

clone size: .
V gene: TRBV7-9
J gene: TRBJ2-5
D gene: TRBD2
CDR3 protein: CASSGTGTSGGQETQYF
CDR3 DNA: TGTGCCAGCAGCGGGACCGGGACTAGCGGGGGGCAAGAGACCCAGTACTTC

clone size: .
V gene: TRBV5-1
J gene: TRBJ2-2
D gene: .
CDR3 protein: CASSEGQGGTGELFF
CDR3 DNA: TGCGCCAGCAGCGAAGGACAGGGAGGGACCGGGGAGCTGTTTTTT

clone size: few
V gene: TRBV27
J gene: TRBJ1-6
D gene: .
CDR3 protein: CASSTRTELNSPLHF
CDR3 DNA: TGTGCCAGCAGTACCCGGACAGAATTGAATTCACCCCTCCACTTT

clone size: .
V gene: TRBV28
J gene: TRBJ1-1
D gene: .
CDR3 protein: CASSLNRATEAFF
CDR3 DNA: TGTGCCAGCAGTTTAAACAGGGCCACTGAAGCTTTCTTT

clone size: .
V gene: TRBV7-6
J gene: TRBJ2-5
D gene: .
CDR3 protein: CASSFRAVVRTSDLETQYF
CDR3 DNA: TGTGCCAGCAGCTTTAGAGCGGTGGTACGGACGTCGGACCTAGAGACCCAGTACTTC

clone size: .
V gene: TRBV29-1
J gene: TRBJ2-3
D gene: TRBD2
CDR3 protein: CSVDGTSGRGDTQYF
CDR3 DNA: TGCAGCGTTGATGGGACTAGCGGGAGAGGGGATACGCAGTATTTT

clone size: few
V gene: TRBV19
J gene: TRBJ1-2
D gene: .
CDR3 protein: CASSVDFQIYGYTF
CDR3 DNA: TGTGCCAGTAGTGTTGACTTCCAAATCTATGGCTACACCTTC

clone size: .
V gene: TRBV27
J gene: TRBJ2-7
D gene: TRBD2
CDR3 protein: CASSFLAGGSQGEQYF
CDR3 DNA: TGTGCCAGCAGTTTTCTAGCGGGAGGTTCCCAGGGGGAGCAGTACTTC

clone size: .
V gene: TRBV28
J gene: TRBJ1-1
D gene: TRBD1
CDR3 protein: CASSFQGGRRAEAFF
CDR3 DNA: TGTGCCAGCAGTTTTCAAGGGGGCAGGAGGGCAGAAGCTTTCTTT

clone size: .
V gene: TRBV19
J gene: TRBJ2-2
D gene: TRBD1
CDR3 protein: CASSRGDRGTGELFF
CDR3 DNA: TGTGCCAGTAGTAGGGGGGACAGGGGTACCGGGGAGCTGTTTTTT

clone size: once
V gene: TRBV29-1
J gene: TRBJ2-3
D gene: TRBD1
CDR3 protein: CSGRQGSGTDTQYF
CDR3 DNA: TGCAGCGGTCGACAGGGTTCGGGCACAGATACGCAGTATTTT

clone size: .
V gene: TRBV6-5
J gene: TRBJ1-6
D gene: TRBD1
CDR3 protein: CASSTGQGKLHF
CDR3 DNA: TGTGCCAGCAGTACGGGACAGGGGAAACTCCACTTT

clone size: .
V gene: TRBV28
J gene: TRBJ2-7
D gene: TRBD2
CDR3 protein: CASSYRTSGNYEQYF
CDR3 DNA: TGTGCCAGCAGTTACCGAACTAGCGGGAACTACGAGCAGTACTTC

clone size: few
V gene: TRBV4-2
J gene: TRBJ1-3
D gene: .
CDR3 protein: CASSQVRAQGGNTIYF
CDR3 DNA: TGTGCCAGCAGCCAAGTTAGGGCACAGGGTGGAAACACCATATATTTT

clone size: .
V gene: TRBV7-9
J gene: TRBJ2-1
D gene: TRBD1
CDR3 protein: CASRSRDRDYNEQFF
CDR3 DNA: TGTGCCAGCAGAAGCCGGGACAGGGATTACAATGAGCAGTTCTTC

clone size: .
V gene: TRBV4-3
J gene: TRBJ1-6
D gene: .
CDR3 protein: CASSQDGGAGSPLHF
CDR3 DNA: TGCGCCAGCAGCCAAGATGGAGGGGCTGGGTCACCCCTCCACTTT

clone size: .
V gene: TRBV6-5
J gene: TRBJ2-1
D gene: TRBD1
CDR3 protein: CASRQGSEQFF
CDR3 DNA: TGTGCCAGCAGACAGGGGAGTGAGCAGTTCTTC

clone size: .
V gene: TRBV5-1
J gene: TRBJ1-1
D gene: .
CDR3 protein: CASSLSQGGDTEAFF
CDR3 DNA: TGCGCCAGCAGCCTAAGCCAGGGCGGCGACACTGAAGCTTTCTTT

clone size: .
V gene: TRBV7-8
J gene: TRBJ1-2
D gene: TRBD1
CDR3 protein: CASSLEDRGFPSPYGYTF
CDR3 DNA: TGTGCCAGCAGCTTAGAGGACAGGGGGTTTCCATCCCCCTATGGCTACACCTTC

clone size: .
V gene: TRBV4-1
J gene: TRBJ2-1
D gene: TRBD2
CDR3 protein: CASSLSGTSGLNEQFF
CDR3 DNA: TGCGCCAGCAGCCTGTCCGGGACTAGCGGTCTAAATGAGCAGTTCTTC

clone size: .
V gene: TRBV24-1
J gene: TRBJ2-7
D gene: TRBD1
CDR3 protein: CATSDSRDRAHEQYF
CDR3 DNA: TGTGCCACCAGTGATTCGCGGGACAGGGCACACGAGCAGTACTTC

clone size: .
V gene: TRBV19
J gene: TRBJ2-1
D gene: TRBD2
CDR3 protein: CASSIATSGDNEQFF
CDR3 DNA: TGTGCCAGTAGTATAGCTACTAGCGGAGACAATGAGCAGTTCTTC